The 21 T cell receptor beta chains in this list originate from one sample, sequenced in a study of T cells in Graves' hyperthyroidism and ophthalmopathy. RNA transcripts provided the source from which TCR beta CDR3 regions were amplified. The study used the HTBI primer set for a first-round RT-PCR of the TCR CDR3. Each CDR3 protein is one row after TCRdb ran MiXCR on the multiplex PCR reads. In the table there are some 800,000 distinct CDR3 sequences, roughly 40% of which are singletons. The material sequenced was blood. The receptors originated from a man aged 18 to 30 with Graves' hyperthyroidism.

This clonotype came up many times. The V and J genes are TRBV19 and TRBJ1-1; tentatively, D is TRBD1 (5 bases). V was clipped by 9 bases and J by 1 base, with 15 bases between them. The CDR3 loop spans 14 amino acids. Germline-derived CDR1 and CDR2 are LNHDA and SQIVND (reference sequence). Written as DNA, the CDR3 is TGTGCCAGCTCCCTCGGGGCTCCGAACACTGAAGCTTTCTTT. It yields the protein CASSLGAPNTEAFF.

This sequence joins TRBV7-3 and TRBJ2-7; D not certain. Trimming cost V 8 bases and J 6 bases, with 20 bases left between them. The germline V gene has CDR1 SGHTA and CDR2 FQGTGA. The CDR3 has 14 amino acids. The chain's CDR3 is CASSPKELTSEQYF. The CDR3 DNA follows: TGTGCCAGCTCACCGAAGGAGCTAACGAGCGAGCAGTACTTC.

The chain combines TRBV2 with TRBJ1-5; a weak D match, TRBD1 (5 bases). The germline V gene encodes CDR1 SNHLY and CDR2 FYNNEI. V was trimmed by 6 bases and J by 3 bases, leaving 15 bases between them. The CDR3 contains 15 residues. CDR3 residues: CASSPTGAHNQPQHF. DNA of the CDR3: TGTGCCAGCAGCCCCACCGGGGCCCACAATCAGCCCCAGCATTTT.

The sample holds many counts of this clonotype. V usage is TRBV7-2 and J usage is TRBJ1-4; D unresolved. The CDR3 runs to 14 residues. V dropped 2 bases and J dropped 7 bases, with 11 bases sitting between them. Per the germline V gene, CDR1 is SGHTA and CDR2 is FQGNSA. CDR3 sequence (DNA): TGTGCCAGCAGCTTAACCGGGTTGGGTGAAAAACTGTTTTTT. It yields the protein CASSLTGLGEKLFF.

This clonotype was counted many times. The rearrangement links TRBV7-2 to TRBJ1-1; TRBD1 is a possible D gene (5 bases). Trimming left V 4 bases short and J 4 bases short, with 10 bases between. The CDR3 is made up of 13 amino acids. Looked up from germline, CDR1 is SGHTA and CDR2 is FQGNSA. CDR3: CASSSTAGTEAFF. CDR3 nucleotides: TGTGCCAGCAGCTCGACAGCCGGCACTGAAGCTTTCTTT.

This clonotype was seen at least ten times. V usage is TRBV4-1 and J usage is TRBJ1-2, with unresolved D. Trimming took 1 base from V and 5 from J, leaving 11 bases between them. Germline values: CDR1 MGHRA, CDR2 YSYEKL. The CDR3 sequence is 14 residues long. CDR3 residues: CASSQVSDGYGYTF. The DNA for the CDR3 is TGCGCCAGCAGCCAAGTCTCGGACGGTTATGGCTACACCTTC.

This chain links TRBV7-9 with TRBJ2-3; D remains unclear. This CDR3 has 13 amino acids. Deletions cut 5 bases from V and 1 base from J, with 7 bases between. Germline V gene lookup returns CDR1 SEHNR and CDR2 FQNEAQ (reference sequence). The CDR3 region has the DNA TGTGCCAGCAGCCGAATGGGCACAGATACGCAGTATTTT. The encoded protein is CASSRMGTDTQYF.

Remarks on this clonotype: Relative to the germline gene, one junction end is altered; a read error may explain this. The V gene is TRBV10-2, the J gene TRBJ2-7, with 10 bases lining up with TRBD2. The germline V gene encodes CDR1 WSHSY and CDR2 SAAADI. This CDR3 comprises 13 residues. The CDR3 region is CASSLGLAEEQYF. The CDR3, as DNA: TGTGCCAGCAGCTTAGGACTAGCGGAGGAGCAGTACTTC.

With regard to this clonotype: This may stem from a read error, because a much larger clone lies one nucleotide away. The rearrangement links TRBV29-1 to TRBJ2-7; D may be TRBD2 (6 bases). This CDR3 region has 16 residues. Germline CDR1 is SQVTM and CDR2 is ANQGSEA. CDR3 DNA: TGCAGCATTGAAGAGGATGGAGGGAGCGATTCCTACGAGCAGTACTTC. It yields the protein CSIEEDGGSDSYEQYF.

This clonotype was seen at least ten times. The chain has TRBV20-1 and TRBJ1-1; D unclear. Germline V CDR1 and CDR2: DFQATT, SNEGSKA (reference sequence). CDR3 length equals 10 residues. The V and J ends lost 4 bases and 10 bases respectively, with 10 bases between them. CDR3 DNA sequence: TGCAGTGCTACCCGGGCTAGAGCTTTCTTT. It translates to CSATRARAFF.

This clonotype was seen more than once but under ten times. The V call is TRBV7-8, the J call TRBJ1-1; the D is unclear. The length of the CDR3 is 16 residues. Germline lookup yields CDR1 SGHVS and CDR2 FQNEAQ. V was shortened by 4 bases and J by 4 bases, with 19 bases between the two germline ends. The CDR3 DNA reads as TGTGCCAGCAGCTGGCAGCCACAAATGATGGCCACTGAAGCTTTCTTT. Protein sequence: CASSWQPQMMATEAFF.

This chain links TRBV27 with TRBJ2-7; TRBD1 agrees at 8 bases. The CDR3 length is 13 residues. V was clipped by 7 bases and J by 6 bases; unmatched bases: 8. Germline assignment: CDR1 MNHEY and CDR2 SMNVEV (reference sequence). The CDR3, as DNA: TGTGCCAGCATCGACGGACAGGGCGGCGAGCAGTACTTC. This gives the protein CASIDGQGGEQYF.

This clonotype has a handful of counts. The chain links TRBV4-1 to TRBJ1-6, with 8 bases lining up with TRBD1. CDR1 is MGHRA and CDR2 is YSYEKL in the germline V gene. V trimming: 4 bases; J trimming: 6 bases; junction bases outside the gene matches: 5. The CDR3 is 15 residues long. The DNA of the CDR3 is TGCGCCAGCAGCCTGGACAGGGACGCTAATTCACCCCTCCACTTT. Amino acid sequence: CASSLDRDANSPLHF.

To note about this clonotype: This may be a read error, as it is one base from a much larger clone. This likely comes from a read error, as the CDR3 has no conserved phenylalanine or tryptophan at its end. V gene TRBV7-8 combines with J gene TRBJ2-7; D is ambiguous. In germline, CDR1 is SGHVS, CDR2 FQNEAQ. The length of the CDR3 is 13 residues. V lost 3 bases and J 1 base, leaving 7 bases between the germline ends. The CDR3 sequence is CASSFYSSYEQYL. The CDR3 bases are TGTGCCAGCAGCTTCTACTCGTCCTACGAGCAGTACTTA.

This clonotype appeared a few times. For the CDR3, the DNA is TGTGCCAGCAGTTACGGACTTCAAGAGACCCAGTACTTC. This gives the protein CASSYGLQETQYF. This sequence joins TRBV6-5 and TRBJ2-5, with D perhaps matching TRBD2 (5 bases). Deletions cut 2 bases from V and 2 bases from J, with 6 bases between. This CDR3 is 13 amino acids long. Germline assignment: CDR1 MNHEY and CDR2 SVGAGI.

The genes are TRBV19 and TRBJ2-1; D possibly corresponds to TRBD1 (7 bases). Germline values: CDR1 LNHDA, CDR2 SQIVND (reference sequence). This CDR3 spans 15 amino acids. Deletions cut 5 bases from V and 5 bases from J, with 16 bases between. Here the CDR3 reads CASSCRGTEDNEQFF. The DNA of the CDR3 is TGTGCCAGTAGTTGCCGGGGGACAGAAGACAATGAGCAGTTCTTC.

The genes are TRBV6-4 and TRBJ2-2; the D is unclear. This CDR3 contains 13 residues. V lost 3 bases to trimming and J lost 4 bases, with 6 bases between them. From germline, CDR1 is MRHNA and CDR2 SNTAGT. CDR3 in amino acids: CASSEDPTGELFF. The CDR3 DNA is TGTGCCAGCAGTGAGGATCCCACCGGGGAGCTGTTTTTT.

This clonotype was counted many times. The chain uses TRBV29-1 and TRBJ1-2; TRBD1 agrees at 9 bases. The germline CDR1 and CDR2 sequences are SQVTM and ANQGSEA. CDR3 size: 14 residues. J gave up 8 bases and V 6 bases, and 13 bases lay outside the gene matches. DNA of the CDR3: TGCAGCGTCAGACTTACACAGGGGGCGCGAGGCTACACCTTC. This sequence encodes CSVRLTQGARGYTF.

This clonotype was recorded many times. The V and J genes are TRBV29-1 and TRBJ1-2; D may be TRBD1 (5 bases). From germline, CDR1 is SQVTM and CDR2 ANQGSEA. Between the trimmed V and J ends, which lost 0 bases and 8 bases, there was a span of 13 bases. The CDR3 spans 13 residues. CDR3 sequence: CSVEDRPGSGYTF. In nucleotides, the CDR3 is TGCAGCGTTGAAGATCGGCCAGGGTCGGGCTACACCTTC.

This clonotype was seen at least ten times. The gene calls are TRBV20-1 and TRBJ2-7; the match to TRBD2 covers 12 bases. CDR3 length: 15 amino acids. Per the germline V gene, CDR1 is DFQATT and CDR2 is SNEGSKA (reference sequence). J lost 3 bases, V lost 1 base, and 4 bases had no gene match. The CDR3 coding sequence is TGCAGTGCTAGAGGGCTAGCGGGAGGGTACTACGAGCAGTACTTC. Amino acid sequence: CSARGLAGGYYEQYF.

This chain uses TRBV12-3 or TRBV12-4 with TRBJ1-5, with TRBD1 as a possible D gene (6 bases). The CDR3 extends over 15 amino acids. Trimming took 4 bases from V and 6 from J, leaving 16 bases between them. The CDR3 spells CASSSPGAGLQPQHF. CDR3 bases: TGTGCCAGCAGTTCCCCGGGGGCAGGGCTTCAGCCCCAGCATTTT.